The clone carrying this TCR beta chain was counted once. Its antigen is unknown. No treatment of any kind had been given to any patient before thyroid surgery. These data come from a study of metastatic and nonmetastatic thyroid tumors. Study-level information: Samples came from malignant and benign thyroid patients, and repertoires were compared across blood and tumor or nodule tissue.

Per the germline V gene, CDR1 is SGDLS and CDR2 is YYNGEE. Trimming removed 4 bases at V and 8 bases at J, with 18 bases between. This CDR3 region has 14 residues. Original handling: Clinicopathological groups differed in CDR3, with these differences serving to build a distant-metastasis classifier for papillary thyroid cancer. TCRdb re-analyzed the PCR reads using MiXCR. The V and J calls, along with clone size, are taken from TCRdb and not from the paper's own processing. The sample includes about 20,000 clones, over 25% of them seen just once. Overall study findings and caveats: For both blood and tumor, malignant thyroid tumors reportedly showed significantly higher TCR beta diversity than benign nodules did.

This sequence was found in a female donor with papillary thyroid cancer or a benign thyroid nodule (not recorded which). Some clones in this sample may be carry-over from other donors' samples. The rearrangement links TRBV9 to TRBJ1-2; D is unresolved. Material: blood. CDR3 DNA sequence: TGTGCCAGCAGCTCGACCTACCTTTCTAGCGGCTACACCTTC. Translation gives CASSSTYLSSGYTF. Together with reference TRBV9 and TRBJ1-2, the CDR3 gives the full variable domain: DSGVTQTPKHLITATGQRVTLRCSPRSGDLSVYWYQQSLDQGLQFLIQYYNGEERAKGNILERFSAQQFPDLHSELNLSSLELGDSALYFCASSSTYLSSGYTFGSGTRLTVV.